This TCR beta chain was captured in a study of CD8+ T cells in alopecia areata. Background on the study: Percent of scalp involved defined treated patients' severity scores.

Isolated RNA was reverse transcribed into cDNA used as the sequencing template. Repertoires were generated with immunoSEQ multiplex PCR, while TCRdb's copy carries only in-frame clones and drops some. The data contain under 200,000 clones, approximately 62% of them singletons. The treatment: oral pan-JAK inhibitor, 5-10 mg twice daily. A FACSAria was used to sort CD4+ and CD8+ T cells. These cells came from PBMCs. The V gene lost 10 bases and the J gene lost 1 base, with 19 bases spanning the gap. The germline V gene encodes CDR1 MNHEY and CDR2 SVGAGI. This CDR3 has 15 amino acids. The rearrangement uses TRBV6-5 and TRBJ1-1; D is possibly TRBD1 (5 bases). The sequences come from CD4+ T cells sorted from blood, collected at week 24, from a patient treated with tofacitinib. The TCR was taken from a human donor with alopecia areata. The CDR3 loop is CATIDTGTENTEAFF. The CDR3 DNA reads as TGTGCCACCATTGACACCGGGACGGAGAACACTGAAGCTTTCTTT.